This T cell receptor beta chain comes out of a study of beta chain features in type 1 diabetes. Study background: Examined across all samples were about 110,000,000 sorted cells.

Trimming removed 8 bases from V and 6 bases from J; junction bases left unmatched: 11. The CDR3 spans 17 residues. Germline values: CDR1 SEHNR, CDR2 FQNEAQ (reference sequence). Reverse transcribing all isolated RNA meant expressed TCRB transcripts were sequenced. Measured with immunoSEQ multiplex PCR; TCRdb has only the in-frame clones, and not every one. Of about 330,000 clones detected, approximately 10% appear once; the ten largest clones hold just over 0.015%. This clone came up a few times. This chain uses TRBV7-9 with TRBJ2-1; 15 positions agree with TRBD2. The receptor was derived from a woman aged 25-40 years in good health. The material sequenced was naive CD4+ T cells from blood. CDR3 DNA sequence: TGTGCCAGCCGACCGGGACTAGCGGGAGGCGCGGGCAATGAGCAGTTCTTC. It codes for CASRPGLAGGAGNEQFF.